The 11 T cell receptor beta chains given below trace back to one sample, sequenced in a study of OX40 agonist ivuxolimab in advanced cancers. Using immunoSEQ multiplex PCR, the repertoire was profiled, and TCRdb retains in-frame clones only, with some absent. The sample holds about 82,000 clones; around 90% are singletons and the top ten take over 7%. Sequenced material: CD4+ or CD8+ T cells sorted from blood, taken in a trial of the OX40 agonist ivuxolimab. The origin of the receptors is an adult with an advanced solid tumor such as melanoma, head and neck, liver or kidney cancer.

The V gene is TRBV10-3, the J gene TRBJ1-2; possible D gene TRBD1, 5 bases. The V gene's germline CDR1 is ENHRY and CDR2 SYGVKD. There are 16 residues in the CDR3. With 3 bases removed from V and 2 bases from J, the gap between germline ends came to 16 bases. As DNA, the CDR3 is TGTGCCATCAGTGAAGACCTCGCGGGGCCCAACTATGGCTACACCTTC. Encoded protein: CAISEDLAGPNYGYTF.

The CDR3 DNA follows: TGTGCCAGCAGCGTGTCGCGGGGAGATACGCAGTATTTT. This gives the protein CASSVSRGDTQYF. V usage is TRBV9 and J usage is TRBJ2-3; D might be TRBD2 (6 bases). Trimming cost V 2 bases and J 5 bases, with 9 bases left between them. This CDR3 is built from 13 residues. CDR1 and CDR2 (germline): SGDLS, YYNGEE.

V and J are TRBV19 and TRBJ2-7, with TRBD1 as a possible D gene (6 bases). Trimming shortened V by 6 bases and J by 1 base, and 13 bases separated the two germline ends. Per the germline V gene, CDR1 is LNHDA and CDR2 is SQIVND (reference sequence). This CDR3 has 14 amino acids. The CDR3 nucleotides are TGTGCCAGTAGCCCGTACAGGGATTCCTACGAGCAGTACTTC. It codes for CASSPYRDSYEQYF.

The rearrangement links TRBV2 to TRBJ1-1; a weak D match, TRBD1 (5 bases). CDR1 is SNHLY and CDR2 is FYNNEI in the germline V gene. This CDR3 is 14 amino acids long. V was pared by 6 bases and J by 0 bases, with 11 bases between. Here the CDR3 DNA reads TGTGCCAGCAGGCCGGGACTTGTGAACACTGAAGCTTTCTTT. This sequence encodes CASRPGLVNTEAFF.

The genes are TRBV19 and TRBJ2-7, with D maybe TRBD2 (7 bases). This CDR3 is 16 amino acids long. Germline V gene data show CDR1 as LNHDA and CDR2 as SQIVND (reference sequence). V lost 6 bases and J 2 bases, leaving 20 bases between the germline ends. The chain's CDR3 is CASSTVGGQNPYEQYF. The DNA for the CDR3 is TGTGCCAGTAGCACTGTCGGGGGGCAAAACCCCTACGAGCAGTACTTC.

V gene TRBV13 combines with J gene TRBJ2-1, with TRBD1 matching over 7 bases. The germline CDR1 and CDR2 sequences are PRHDT and FYEKMQ (reference sequence). The CDR3 is 16 residues long. V shed 5 bases, J shed 0 bases, and the junction held 7 bases outside the gene matches. CDR3 protein: CASSEGGTSSYNEQFF. The CDR3, as DNA: TGTGCCAGCAGCGAAGGGGGCACTAGCTCCTACAATGAGCAGTTCTTC.

The rearrangement links TRBV7-9 to TRBJ2-3, with unresolved D. CDR1 is SEHNR and CDR2 is FQNEAQ in the germline V gene (reference sequence). V gave up 2 bases and J gave up 2 bases, with 14 bases separating them. The CDR3 runs 16 residues. The CDR3 sequence: CASSLKRPGITDTQYF. The CDR3 bases are TGTGCCAGCAGCTTAAAAAGACCGGGCATCACAGATACGCAGTATTTT.

This CDR3 is CAWDRAGTGELFF. The DNA of the CDR3 is TGTGCCTGGGACAGGGCGGGCACCGGGGAGCTGTTTTTT. The chain employs TRBV30 and TRBJ2-2, with 7 positions matching TRBD1. The CDR3 is 13 residues long. V lost 5 bases, J lost 4 bases, and 4 bases stayed unmatched. Looked up from germline, CDR1 is GTSNPN and CDR2 is SVGIG (reference sequence).

J is TRBJ1-3 and V is TRBV7-2; TRBD1 matches at 8 bases. CDR3 length: 15 residues. J gave up 2 bases and V 3 bases, and 3 bases lay outside the gene matches. CDR1 is SGHTA, CDR2 FQGNSA, per germline. The CDR3 loop reads CASSFVRGPGNTIYF. DNA of the CDR3: TGTGCCAGCAGCTTCGTCAGGGGGCCTGGAAACACCATATATTTT.

The chain has TRBV15 and TRBJ2-1; 8 bases agree with TRBD1. Germline values: CDR1 LNHNV, CDR2 YYDKDF (reference sequence). V lost 1 base, J lost 5 bases, and 4 bases stayed unmatched. This CDR3 is 15 amino acids long. The CDR3 is CATSRARTGNNEQFF. CDR3 bases: TGTGCCACCAGCAGAGCCCGGACAGGGAACAATGAGCAGTTCTTC.

This chain connects TRBV5-1 to TRBJ1-1; D call uncertain. This CDR3 has 15 residues. Germline V gene sequence: CDR1 SGHRS, CDR2 YFSETQ. V lost 4 bases, J lost 2 bases, and 15 bases lay in between. This chain's CDR3 is CASSPGATLNTEAFF. CDR3 in DNA: TGCGCCAGCAGCCCGGGTGCAACCCTCAACACTGAAGCTTTCTTT.